The rows below give T cell receptor beta chains drawn from one sample of a study of CD8+CD57+ T cells in acquired aplastic anemia. TCRdb re-analysed the reads in MiXCR, keeping a single row per CDR3 protein. Among under 350,000 distinct CDR3 sequences listed, around three fifths were seen once. Input material: sorted CD4+, CD8+, or CD8+CD57+ T cells (not recorded which) from PBMCs. Receptors originate from a human donor with aplastic anemia. Both conserved end residues are trimmed from each CDR3. A D gene is named only where the DNA matches it firmly. Clone size, where shown, is once, few, many, or a class for clones that have expanded.

clone_size d_call v_call cdr3_aa
NA NA TRBV24-1 ATSDDRSYEQY
NA TRBD2 TRBV20-1 SAGLADYNEQF
once NA TRBV5-8 ASSPTRGGEANYGYT
NA NA TRBV18 ASSPSANTGELF
NA TRBD1 TRBV15 ATSTGTGDEKLF
many NA TRBV9 ASSGMNTEAF
NA NA TRBV7-2 ASSFGQQDTDTQY
many TRBD2 TRBV6-5 ASSSGLAGHGEQF
few NA TRBV10-3 AINSGTYGYT
NA TRBD1 TRBV12-3/TRBV12-4 TSSTGVDEKLF